These 29 T cell receptor beta chains were all obtained from the same sample, sequenced in a study of PD-L1 blockade in urothelial cancer. Method: immunoSEQ multiplex PCR; TCRdb's copy keeps in-frame clones and lacks some. This table has some 80,000 clones, 85% appearing once. Time point noted: pretreatment peripheral blood. The sequencing used PBMCs, collected around atezolizumab (anti-PD-L1) treatment. These receptors were obtained from a man between 35 and 55 years old with urothelial cancer.

The chain is built from TRBV10-2 and TRBJ1-2; TRBD1 might be the D (6 bases). This CDR3 region has 13 residues. Germline V gene lookup returns CDR1 WSHSY and CDR2 SAAADI. The germline V and J ends were trimmed by 6 bases and 6 bases, with 14 bases remaining between them. CDR3 sequence (DNA): TGCGCCAGCAGCCTACAGGGAATAGATGGCTACACCTTC. This codes for CASSLQGIDGYTF.

This clone was recorded only once. Mismatch with germline at one junction end may stem from a read error. The chain carries TRBV5-8 and TRBJ2-5; 9 bases map to TRBD2. CDR3 length: 15 residues. Germline CDR1 SGHTS, CDR2 YDEGEE. The CDR3 spells CASTLYSGSQETQYF. DNA of the CDR3: TGTGCCAGCACCTTGTATAGCGGGAGCCAAGAGACCCAGTACTTC.

CDR3 sequence reads: CASSVATSQGQMNTGELFF. In DNA, the CDR3 is TGTGCCAGCAGCGTAGCTACCAGCCAGGGACAGATGAACACCGGGGAGCTGTTTTTT. The rearrangement links TRBV9 to TRBJ2-2; TRBD1 aligns across 7 bases. V was clipped by 0 bases and J by 1 base; unmatched bases: 12. The CDR3 covers 19 residues. Germline CDR1 is SGDLS and CDR2 is YYNGEE.

This rearrangement joins TRBV14 to TRBJ2-5; 9 bases map to TRBD2. The J segment lost 2 bases and the V segment lost 2 bases, leaving 9 bases of the junction unmatched. The CDR3 covers 17 residues. Germline loops: CDR1 SGHDN, CDR2 FVKESK. The CDR3 spells CASSQSGGRVWQETQYF. The DNA for the CDR3 is TGTGCCAGCAGCCAATCGGGCGGGAGGGTATGGCAAGAGACCCAGTACTTC.

The V and J genes are TRBV6-1 and TRBJ2-7; TRBD2 matches at 7 bases. The CDR3 runs 14 residues. V lost 4 bases to trimming and J lost 5 bases; unmatched junction nucleotides: 8. CDR1 is MNHNS, CDR2 SASEGT, per germline. The CDR3 DNA follows: TGTGCCAGCAGTGCCAAAAGCGGGATCAACGAGCAGTACTTC. Translating it yields CASSAKSGINEQYF.

V and J are TRBV19 and TRBJ1-5; TRBD1 might be the D (6 bases). The CDR3 length is 16 residues. The germline V gene has CDR1 LNHDA and CDR2 SQIVND (reference sequence). The V end was cut by 9 bases, the J end by 0 bases, with 18 bases between. CDR3 sequence reads: CASTFFRGDSNQPQHF. CDR3 DNA sequence: TGTGCCAGCACCTTCTTCAGGGGCGATAGCAATCAGCCCCAGCATTTT.

This chain joins TRBV15 and TRBJ2-1, with D perhaps matching TRBD2 (5 bases). CDR1 is LNHNV, CDR2 YYDKDF, per germline (reference sequence). The CDR3 spans 11 residues. Trimming left V 5 bases short and J 9 bases short, with 8 bases between. The CDR3: CATSLRGEQFF. In nucleotides, the CDR3 is TGTGCCACCAGCTTACGGGGTGAGCAGTTCTTC.

The gene calls are TRBV7-8 and TRBJ1-5; no reliable D call. The CDR3 is 16 amino acids. Per the germline V gene, CDR1 is SGHVS and CDR2 is FQNEAQ. Trimming shortened V by 1 base and J by 1 base, and 11 bases separated the two germline ends. The CDR3 region has the DNA TGTGCCAGCAGCTTAGGTGGCCAGGCGAGCAATCAGCCCCAGCATTTT. Amino acid sequence: CASSLGGQASNQPQHF. The full variable domain, with the rest looked up from reference TRBV7-8 and TRBJ1-5, is GAGVSQSPRYKVAKRGQDVALRCDPISGHVSLFWYQQALGQGPEFLTYFQNEAQLDKSGLPSDRFFAERPEGSVSTLKIQRTQQEDSAVYLCASSLGGQASNQPQHFGDGTRLSIL.

The chain is built from TRBV27 and TRBJ1-2; 11 bases map to TRBD1. Trimming removed 5 bases from V and 2 bases from J; junction bases left unmatched: 4. The CDR3 spans 15 residues. CDR1 and CDR2 (germline): MNHEY, SMNVEV (reference sequence). DNA of the CDR3: TGTGCCAGCAGTCCCGGACAGGGGGCCAACTATGGCTACACCTTC. It specifies CASSPGQGANYGYTF.

The rearrangement links TRBV7-9 to TRBJ1-4; D is uncertain. In germline, CDR1 is SEHNR, CDR2 FQNEAQ (reference sequence). V lost 2 bases, J lost 4 bases, and 17 bases lay in between. The CDR3 is 17 residues long. CDR3 amino acids: CASSLPWTEEVNEKLFF. The CDR3, as DNA: TGTGCCAGCAGCTTACCTTGGACGGAGGAGGTTAATGAAAAACTGTTTTTT.

This chain uses TRBV14 with TRBJ2-1; 7 positions match TRBD2. The V gene end was trimmed by 0 bases and the J gene end by 0 bases; junction bases not matched to a gene: 5. The V gene's germline CDR1 is SGHDN and CDR2 FVKESK. There are 17 residues in the CDR3. CDR3 amino acids: CASSQDPGGSSYNEQFF. CDR3 nucleotide sequence: TGTGCCAGCAGCCAAGATCCGGGCGGGAGCTCCTACAATGAGCAGTTCTTC.

The chain carries TRBV28 and TRBJ1-5; 10 nucleotides match TRBD1. Losses at the gene ends were 6 bases for V and 2 bases for J; bases not matched to a gene: 4. This CDR3 spans 15 amino acids. CDR1 MDHEN and CDR2 SYDVKM come from the germline V gene. The CDR3 coding sequence is TGTGCCAGCAGCTCCGGGACAGGGGGCAATCAGCCCCAGCATTTT. It specifies CASSSGTGGNQPQHF.

The chain employs TRBV4-3 and TRBJ2-7; D not resolved. V was trimmed by 4 bases and J by 4 bases, leaving 11 bases between them. The CDR3 is made up of 13 amino acids. Germline CDR1 is LGHNA and CDR2 is YSLEER. The CDR3: CASSRAYQYEQYF. CDR3 DNA sequence: TGCGCCAGCAGCCGGGCGTATCAATACGAGCAGTACTTC.

The chain recombines TRBV15 with TRBJ2-7; D is possibly TRBD2 (5 bases). Trimming stripped 1 base from V and 3 bases from J, with 13 bases between. Germline values: CDR1 LNHNV, CDR2 YYDKDF (reference sequence). This CDR3 region has 15 residues. CDR3 sequence reads: CATSRGTDFYYEQYF. In nucleotides, the CDR3 is TGTGCCACCAGCAGAGGCACGGACTTTTACTACGAGCAGTACTTC.

This chain links TRBV4-2 with TRBJ1-1, with D maybe TRBD1 (5 bases). V lost 3 bases and J lost 0, with 14 bases in between. Germline loops: CDR1 LGHNA, CDR2 YNFKEQ. This CDR3 region has 16 residues. CDR3 region: CASSHPSTQVNTEAFF. CDR3 nucleotides: TGTGCCAGCAGCCACCCCAGCACACAGGTGAACACTGAAGCTTTCTTT.

The chain's CDR3 is CATSRGLAGEGTIQYF. CDR3 DNA sequence: TGTGCCACCAGCAGGGGACTAGCGGGAGAGGGGACCATTCAGTACTTC. The genes are TRBV15 and TRBJ2-4; 14 bases line up with TRBD2. The V and J ends lost 3 bases and 9 bases, in that order; junction bases with no gene match: 7. The CDR3 length is 16 residues. Germline V gene sequence: CDR1 LNHNV, CDR2 YYDKDF (reference sequence). Complete variable domain (other parts from reference TRBV15 and TRBJ2-4): DAMVIQNPRYQVTQFGKPVTLSCSQTLNHNVMYWYQQKSSQAPKLLFHYYDKDFNNEADTPDNFQSRRPNTSFCFLDIRSPGLGDTAMYLCATSRGLAGEGTIQYFGAGTRLSVL.

The chain recombines TRBV7-8 with TRBJ2-5; perhaps TRBD2 as D (5 bases). V shed 7 bases and J shed 0 bases, with 12 bases lying between them. Looked up from germline, CDR1 is SGHVS and CDR2 is FQNEAQ. This CDR3 comprises 14 residues. DNA of the CDR3: TGTGCCAGCACCTCGAGGCGGGACCAAGAGACCCAGTACTTC. Translated: CASTSRRDQETQYF.

The chain is built from TRBV7-8 and TRBJ2-3; TRBD1 matches 8 bases. Germline CDR1 is SGHVS and CDR2 is FQNEAQ. The V and J ends lost 7 bases and 4 bases, in that order; junction bases with no gene match: 10. The CDR3 runs 15 residues. CDR3 sequence (DNA): TGTGCCAGCACCTACGTCGGACAGGGAGCAGATACGCAGTATTTT. Its protein product is CASTYVGQGADTQYF.

The chain links TRBV7-9 to TRBJ2-7; D may be TRBD1 (6 bases). This CDR3 region has 15 residues. With 5 bases removed from V and 6 bases from J, the gap between germline ends came to 20 bases. Germline CDR1 reads SEHNR; CDR2 reads FQNEAQ (reference sequence). CDR3 sequence (DNA): TGTGCCAGCAGCCCCACCGGGGCAGGGGAAACCGAGCAGTACTTC. Translated, it gives CASSPTGAGETEQYF.

CDR3 DNA: TGTGCCAGCAGTGTTGAGGGAGGGCCGGATACGCAGTATTTT. Encoded protein: CASSVEGGPDTQYF. The chain couples TRBV6-1 to TRBJ2-3; 7 bases line up with TRBD2. V lost 4 bases and J lost 6; bases outside the gene matches: 7. This CDR3 has 14 residues. From germline, CDR1 is MNHNS and CDR2 SASEGT.

CDR3 protein: CASSPGQAQPQHF. CDR3 coding DNA: TGTGCCAGCAGTCCCGGACAGGCTCAGCCCCAGCATTTT. The V gene is TRBV6-6, the J gene TRBJ1-5, with 7 bases fitting TRBD1. CDR1 is MNHNY and CDR2 is SVGAGI in the germline V gene (reference sequence). Losses at the gene ends were 5 bases for V and 6 bases for J; bases not matched to a gene: 4. There are 13 residues in the CDR3.

The sample holds a few counts of this clone. The gene calls are TRBV7-8 and TRBJ2-1; 9 nucleotides line up with TRBD2. Germline CDR1 is SGHVS and CDR2 is FQNEAQ. V was pared by 2 bases and J by 8 bases, with 7 bases of the junction left unmatched. The CDR3 extends over 15 amino acids. For the CDR3, the DNA is TGTGCCAGCAGCTTACGCGGGAGGGCCCCGTATGAGCAGTTCTTC. Its translation is CASSLRGRAPYEQFF.

The chain employs TRBV27 and TRBJ1-5, with D maybe TRBD1 (5 bases). The CDR3 has 16 amino acids. V was shortened by 5 bases and J by 4 bases, with 18 bases between the two germline ends. CDR1 MNHEY and CDR2 SMNVEV come from the germline V gene (reference sequence). The CDR3 nucleotides are TGTGCCAGCAGTCCACAGATGTCGGGGGGAAATCAGCCCCAGCATTTT. This encodes CASSPQMSGGNQPQHF.

This chain links TRBV7-9 with TRBJ1-1; D is unresolved. Per germline, CDR1 SEHNR and CDR2 FQNEAQ (reference sequence). There are 15 residues in the CDR3. Trimming cost V 0 bases and J 0 bases, with 8 bases left between them. The CDR3 region has the DNA TGTGCCAGCAGCTTAGCTCTAATGTTGAACACTGAAGCTTTCTTT. Its translation is CASSLALMLNTEAFF.

This chain connects TRBV6-4 to TRBJ2-1; 13 bases are shared with TRBD2. The CDR3 extends over 16 amino acids. V was clipped by 6 bases and J by 1 base; unmatched bases: 3. CDR1 and CDR2 (germline): MRHNA, SNTAGT. CDR3: CASRMGLAGSYNEQFF. The CDR3 nucleotides read TGTGCCAGCAGAATGGGACTAGCGGGATCCTACAATGAGCAGTTCTTC.

This rearrangement joins TRBV7-6 to TRBJ2-7; 7 bases align to TRBD1. Looked up from germline, CDR1 is SGHVS and CDR2 is FNYEAQ. The CDR3 sequence is 13 residues long. The V segment lost 4 bases and the J segment 3 bases; nucleotides outside the gene matches: 3. In nucleotides, the CDR3 is TGTGCCAGCAGCTCTTACAGGGGCTACGAGCAGTACTTC. This sequence encodes CASSSYRGYEQYF.

V and J are TRBV5-1 and TRBJ2-1, with D possibly TRBD2 on 6 matching bases. The germline V gene has CDR1 SGHRS and CDR2 YFSETQ. The V end lost 4 bases, the J end lost 0 bases, and 17 bases lay between the germline ends. CDR3 length: 17 amino acids. CDR3 DNA sequence: TGCGCCAGCAGCGGGGGTTTTACCGGGAGCTCCTACAATGAGCAGTTCTTC. Its translation is CASSGGFTGSSYNEQFF.

The rearrangement uses TRBV21-1 and TRBJ2-7; TRBD2 is taken as the D call from the table, unchecked against the DNA. TRBV21-1 is tagged as a pseudogene. CDR3 size: 17 residues. The CDR3 region is CAFPRGDRIAGGYEQYF. The CDR3 DNA reads as TGTGCCTTCCCCCGGGGGGATCGAATAGCGGGAGGCTACGAGCAGTACTTC.

This sequence joins TRBV30 and TRBJ2-7, with D perhaps TRBD2 (6 bases). The ends were cut back, 0 bases at V and 2 bases at J, with 14 bases in the middle. Germline V lookup: CDR1 GTSNPN, CDR2 SVGIG (reference sequence). The CDR3 covers 15 residues. The CDR3 here is CAWSVTGLLTYEQYF. The CDR3 DNA is TGTGCCTGGAGTGTAACGGGACTCCTCACCTACGAGCAGTACTTC.